The TCR beta chain described here comes from a study of identical twins. Overall study results and limits: The same donors were not followed; conclusions instead depended on cross-sectional statistical analysis.

In germline, CDR1 is SQVTM, CDR2 ANQGSEA. Between the trimmed V and J ends, which lost 0 bases and 0 bases, there was a span of 11 bases. The CDR3 length is 16 residues. All of the donors were Caucasians in good health. The table lists this clonotype with many counts. Its specificity is unknown. MiXCR was run by TCRdb on the 5' RACE reads, yielding one entry per CDR3 protein. The table lists 310,000 or so distinct CDR3 sequences, roughly 9.7% of them singletons. These data were also filed under a second study, of yellow fever vaccine responses in identical twins. That paper notes: Among the twins, the vaccine T cell response reportedly seemed partly convergent and partly personalized.

The rearrangement joins TRBV29-1 to TRBJ1-4; D ambiguous. The sample taken for sequencing was CD8+ T cells sorted from blood. This receptor was taken from a woman younger than 35 in good health. The CDR3 protein is CSVEDLDVPTNEKLFF. DNA of the CDR3: TGCAGCGTTGAAGATCTCGATGTTCCAACTAATGAAAAACTGTTTTTT.